Sequencing of this T cell receptor beta chain was carried out in a study of regulatory T cells in long-lasting Graves disease. Germline CDR1 and CDR2: MNHGY and SVAAGI. Trimming cost V 3 bases and J 2 bases, with 11 bases left between them. The CDR3 has 15 amino acids. This clonotype was found a few times. Researchers made TCR beta libraries by using iRepertoire HTBI primers and running Arm-PCR on CDR3 regions. Per the study methods: Samples revealed roughly 62 TRBV and around 13 TRBJ segments. TCRdb redid the calling of the multiplex PCR reads with MiXCR, one entry per CDR3 protein. TCRdb's processing, not the study's, gives the V and J calls here. The sample lists some 320,000 distinct CDR3 sequences; 15% to 20% were seen once. As for time point: newly diagnosed GD, antithyroid drugs for less than 3 months. Preparation of the TCR library used RNA extracted from PBMCs.

The chain is built from TRBV6-9 and TRBJ2-1, with D hard to call. The source of this sequence is a female donor with Graves disease. This sample comprised peripheral blood mononuclear cells (PBMCs), obtained at new diagnosis, from a patient treated with antithyroid drugs. The chain's CDR3 is CASSYWGRTYNEQFF. The CDR3 nucleotides read TGTGCCAGCAGTTACTGGGGTAGAACCTACAATGAGCAGTTCTTC.